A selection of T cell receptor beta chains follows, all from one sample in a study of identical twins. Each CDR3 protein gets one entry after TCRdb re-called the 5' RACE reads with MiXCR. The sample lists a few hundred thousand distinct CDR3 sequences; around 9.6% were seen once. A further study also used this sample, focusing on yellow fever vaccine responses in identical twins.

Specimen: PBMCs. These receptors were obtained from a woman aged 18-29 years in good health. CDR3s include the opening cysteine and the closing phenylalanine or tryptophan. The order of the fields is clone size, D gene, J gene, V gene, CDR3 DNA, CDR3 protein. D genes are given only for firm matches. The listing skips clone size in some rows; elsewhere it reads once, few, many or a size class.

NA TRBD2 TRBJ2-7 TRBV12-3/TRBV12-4 TGTGCCAGCAGTCAGTACAGCGGGGGATACGAGCAGTACTTC CASSQYSGGYEQYF
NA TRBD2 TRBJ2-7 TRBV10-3 TGTGCCATCAGCAGGACTAGCGATTACGAGCAGTACTTC CAISRTSDYEQYF
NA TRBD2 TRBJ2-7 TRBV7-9 TGTGCCAGCACGCTAGCGGGCCTCTCCTACGAGCAGTACTTC CASTLAGLSYEQYF
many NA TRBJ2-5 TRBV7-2 TGTGCCAGCAGCCCACCAGGTCGGGGAGAGACCCAGTACTTC CASSPPGRGETQYF
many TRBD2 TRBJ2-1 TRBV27 TGTGCCAGCAGTTTGGTGGGAGGGGACGGCCATGAGCAGTTCTTC CASSLVGGDGHEQFF
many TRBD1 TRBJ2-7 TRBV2 TGTGCCAGCAGTGAAGCTGGGACAGGGGCGGCCGAGCAGTACTTC CASSEAGTGAAEQYF
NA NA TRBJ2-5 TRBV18 TGTGCCAGCTCACCACGGGCCATACAAGAGACCCAGTACTTC CASSPRAIQETQYF
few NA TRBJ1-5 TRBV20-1 TGCAGTGCTAGGATCGGAATCAATCAGCCCCAGCATTTT CSARIGINQPQHF
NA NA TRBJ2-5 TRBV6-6 TGTGCCAGCAGCTCGGACGAGAAAGAGACCCAGTACTTC CASSSDEKETQYF
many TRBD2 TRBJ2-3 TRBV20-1 TGCAGTGCTAGAGATTCACTAGCGGTAAACACAGATACGCAGTATTTT CSARDSLAVNTDTQYF
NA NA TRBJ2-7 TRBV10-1 TGCGCCAGCAGTCCCAGGGCTCAGTCCTACGAGCAGTACTTC CASSPRAQSYEQYF
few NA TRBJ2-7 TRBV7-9 TGTGCCAGCAGGCCGGTCGGGACCTACGAGCAGTACTTC CASRPVGTYEQYF
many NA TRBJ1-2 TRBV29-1 TGCAGCGTCCCCCCTTCATCTAACTATGGCTACACCTTC CSVPPSSNYGYTF
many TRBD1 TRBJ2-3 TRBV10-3 TGTGCCATCAGTGATTATAACCTCGGACAGGGAGCAGATACGCAGTATTTT CAISDYNLGQGADTQYF
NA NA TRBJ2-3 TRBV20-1 TGCAGTGCTAGCGGGTCTGAACCACGCACAGATACGCAGTATTTT CSASGSEPRTDTQYF
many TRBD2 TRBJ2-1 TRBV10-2 TGCGCCAGCAGTGAGCCTATGGCAGCTAGCGGGAGGTCTAATGAGCAGTTCTTC CASSEPMAASGRSNEQFF
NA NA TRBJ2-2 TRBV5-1 TGCGCCAGCAGCGGAAACCTCGCCTACACCGGGGAGCTGTTTTTT CASSGNLAYTGELFF
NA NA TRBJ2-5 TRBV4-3 TGCGCCAGCAGCCAAGATTGGGGGACTGCGAGGAACTTC CASSQDWGTARNF
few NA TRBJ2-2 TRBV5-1 TGCGCCAGCAGCGCTAAGGGTACCGGGGAGCTGTTTTTT CASSAKGTGELFF
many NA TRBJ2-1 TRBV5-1 TGCGCCAGCAGCTTAAAGGACGTTGAGCAGTTCTTC CASSLKDVEQFF
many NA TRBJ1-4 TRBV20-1 TGCAGTGCTAGAGTCTGGGGGGCAAACCGCGAAAAACTGTTTTTT CSARVWGANREKLFF
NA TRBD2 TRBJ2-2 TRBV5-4 TGTGCCAGCAGCTCCTACAGGACTAGCGGGAGGACCTCAGGGACCGGGGAGCTGTTTTTT CASSSYRTSGRTSGTGELFF
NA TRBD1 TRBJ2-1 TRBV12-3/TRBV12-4 TGTGCCAGCAGGACAGGGACGATTGAGCAGTTCTTC CASRTGTIEQFF
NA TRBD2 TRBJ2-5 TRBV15 TGTGCCACCAGCAGAGCTAGCGGGGGGGGAAAGGAGACCCAGTACTTC CATSRASGGGKETQYF
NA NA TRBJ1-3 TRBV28 TGTGCCAGCAGATTTCGGGGGGTCGCTGGAAACACCATATATTTT CASRFRGVAGNTIYF
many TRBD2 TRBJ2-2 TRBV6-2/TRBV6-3 TGTGCCAGCAGAGACTTACTAGCGGGGGGATACGCGAACACCGGGGAGCTGTTTTTT CASRDLLAGGYANTGELFF
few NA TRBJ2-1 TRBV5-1 TGCGCCAGCAGTCCCGGGAAAGGGGGTCGAAATGAGCAGTTCTTC CASSPGKGGRNEQFF
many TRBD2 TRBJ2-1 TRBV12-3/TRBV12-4 TGTGCCAGCAGTGCTAGCGGGGAATCCTACAATGAGCAGTTCTTC CASSASGESYNEQFF
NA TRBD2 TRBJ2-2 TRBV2 TGTGCCAGCAGTGCCACAGCGGGGGGCACCGGGGAGCTGTTTTTT CASSATAGGTGELFF
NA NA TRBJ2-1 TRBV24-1 TGTGCCACCAGTGATCGCATGGGATCCTACAATGAGCAGTTCTTC CATSDRMGSYNEQFF
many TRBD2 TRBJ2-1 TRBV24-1 TGTGCCACCAGTGATTCCGGGACTAGCGGGCGATATCGGTCCTACAATGAGCAGTTCTTC CATSDSGTSGRYRSYNEQFF
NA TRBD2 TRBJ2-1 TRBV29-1 TGCAGCGTCCAGGGACTAGCGGGAGCGTACAATGAGCAGTTCTTC CSVQGLAGAYNEQFF
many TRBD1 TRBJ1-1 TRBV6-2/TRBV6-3 TGTGCCAGCAGTTACTCAACGGGACAGGGGGACACTGAAGCTTTCTTT CASSYSTGQGDTEAFF
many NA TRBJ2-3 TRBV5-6 TGTGCCAGCAGCTTGGAACGTACTCGGATCACAGATACGCAGTATTTT CASSLERTRITDTQYF
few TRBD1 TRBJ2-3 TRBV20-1 TGCAGTGCTAGTTCAGGGGGCGCAGATACGCAGTATTTT CSASSGGADTQYF
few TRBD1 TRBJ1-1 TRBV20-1 TGCAGTGCCCCTCGGGGACAGGGGTCCACTGAAGCTTTCTTT CSAPRGQGSTEAFF
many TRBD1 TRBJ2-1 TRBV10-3 TGTGCCACCACCCGACAGGGAGACTACAATGAGCAGTTCTTC CATTRQGDYNEQFF
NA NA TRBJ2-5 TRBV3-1 TGTGCCAGCAGCCGTTTCGGGACTGTGAATGGGGAGACCCAGTACTTC CASSRFGTVNGETQYF
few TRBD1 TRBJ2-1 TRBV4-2 TGTGCCAGCAGCCCCGGGTCACAGGGGACGGCCTACAATGAGCAGTTCTTC CASSPGSQGTAYNEQFF
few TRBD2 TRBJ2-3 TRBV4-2 TGTGCCAGCAGCCAAGATAGTAGCGGGAGGGGGGCCAGCGATACGCAGTATTTT CASSQDSSGRGASDTQYF
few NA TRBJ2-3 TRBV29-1 TGCAGCGTTGAGAGGGCCGCGGTAGATACGCAGTATTTT CSVERAAVDTQYF
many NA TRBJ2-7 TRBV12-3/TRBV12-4 TGTGCCAGCAGTCCGCCCGACGCGTACGAGCAGTACTTC CASSPPDAYEQYF
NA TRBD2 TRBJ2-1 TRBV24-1 TGTGCCACCAGTGACACGGCGGGAGATAGTTACAATGAGCAGTTCTTC CATSDTAGDSYNEQFF
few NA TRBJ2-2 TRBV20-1 TGCAGTGCTAGAGATGTCCTAGCGACAGACACCGGGGAGCTGTTTTTT CSARDVLATDTGELFF
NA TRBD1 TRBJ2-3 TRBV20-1 TGCAGTGCTAGTTGGACAGGGGGAACAGATACGCAGTATTTT CSASWTGGTDTQYF
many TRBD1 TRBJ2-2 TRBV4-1 TGCGCCAGCAGCCAAGGGACGGGACAGGGCGACACCGGGGAGCTGTTTTTT CASSQGTGQGDTGELFF
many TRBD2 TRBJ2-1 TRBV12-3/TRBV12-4 TGTGCCAGCAGTTTACTCCTCGCTAGCGGTTCCTACAATGAGCAGTTCTTC CASSLLLASGSYNEQFF
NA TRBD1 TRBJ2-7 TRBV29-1 TGCAGCGTAGTCCGGGACAGGGGCTACGAGCAGTACTTC CSVVRDRGYEQYF
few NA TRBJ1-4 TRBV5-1 TGCGCCAGCAGCCCGAGGACAGACAAGTATGGTGAAAAACTGTTTTTT CASSPRTDKYGEKLFF
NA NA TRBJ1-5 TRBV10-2 TGCGCCAGCAGAAAGGGGGATTTTAGCAATCAGCCCCAGCATTTT CASRKGDFSNQPQHF
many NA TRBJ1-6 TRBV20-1 TGCAGTGCTAGACAGGGAGGTAATTCACCCCTCCACTTT CSARQGGNSPLHF
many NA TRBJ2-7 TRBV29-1 TGCAGCGCGGATCGGGACTCAATATACGAGCAGTACTTC CSADRDSIYEQYF
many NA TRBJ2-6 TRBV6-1 TGTGCCAGCAGTGACCACTCTGGGGCCAACGTCCTGACTTTC CASSDHSGANVLTF
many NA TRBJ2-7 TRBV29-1 TGCAGCGTTGCCCGGACCGCTCTAGGCGAGCAGTACTTC CSVARTALGEQYF
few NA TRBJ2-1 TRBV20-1 TGCAGTGCTTTTTTTCCGGGTAAATACAATGAGCAGTTCTTC CSAFFPGKYNEQFF
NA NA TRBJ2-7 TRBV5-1 TGCGCCAGCAGCTTCGGGACGGTGACCTACGAGCAGTACTTC CASSFGTVTYEQYF